This paragraph covers one T cell receptor (beta chain) sequence. Here immunoSEQ multiplex PCR was the method, and the copy in TCRdb shows in-frame clones only, minus some. The sample records roughly 74,000 clones, 75% to 90% being singletons. These data belong to a study of OX40 agonist ivuxolimab in advanced cancers. Study details: The patients got ivuxolimab, which is an agonistic anti-OX40 (CD134) antibody. Aged roughly 23 to 80 with a mean of 60 years, they were approximately 79% male.

Sequenced here: CD4+ or CD8+ T cells sorted from blood, sampled in a trial of the OX40 agonist ivuxolimab. This sequence was found in an adult with an advanced solid tumor such as melanoma, head and neck, liver or kidney cancer.

CDR3 sequence (DNA): TGTGCCAGCAGCCAAGATTGGGGCGGGGGAAGAAACACCGGGGAGCTGTTTTTT. It codes for CASSQDWGGGRNTGELFF. This chain joins TRBV14 and TRBJ2-2, with TRBD2 matching 7 bases. With 0 bases clipped from V and 2 bases from J, the junction kept 9 bases outside the gene matches. Germline CDR1 and CDR2: SGHDN and FVKESK. This CDR3 contains 18 residues.